Listed below are T cell receptor beta chains from one sample, sequenced in a study of CD8 T cells in Susac syndrome. Using its own MiXCR run on the immunoSEQ multiplex PCR reads, TCRdb lists one record per CDR3 protein. The data contain about 71,000 distinct CDR3 sequences, 96% of them seen just once; the ten biggest clones take up 0.095% to 0.13%. Sequenced: CD4+ T cells from PBMCs. These TCRs come from a human donor with multiple sclerosis. The CDR3 runs from the conserved cysteine through the conserved F or W. The order of the fields is V gene, J gene, CDR3 protein.

>TRBV3-1|TRBJ2-2
CASSSPGTGSTGELFF
>TRBV19|TRBJ1-2
CASSTYSDPRYGYTF
>TRBV19|TRBJ2-5
CASKRTGAVETQYF
>TRBV9|TRBJ2-1
CASSGGTGTLLGNEQFF
>TRBV5-4|TRBJ2-7
CASSLAGGGSYEQYF
>TRBV3-1|TRBJ2-3
CASSRAGAGSTDTQYF
>TRBV20-1|TRBJ1-6
CSARDIFSNSPLHF
>TRBV5-1|TRBJ2-5
CASSPGTQETQYF
>TRBV20-1|TRBJ2-3
CSARGDVGSHTQYF
>TRBV3-1|TRBJ2-5
CASSQDLRLATQETQYF
>TRBV28|TRBJ2-1
CASSPPGANYNEQFF
>TRBV29-1|TRBJ1-1
CSVVGTPGAEAFF
>TRBV2|TRBJ1-1
CASSESERSTEAFF
>TRBV5-4|TRBJ2-2
CASSFLSGGITGELFF
>TRBV20-1|TRBJ2-3
CSARDPAAGGTDTQYF
>TRBV7-9|TRBJ2-7
CASSPGTGWHEQYF
>TRBV20-1|TRBJ1-1
CSARVPGRSTEAFF
>TRBV6-1|TRBJ2-1
CASSEPPEQFF
>TRBV18|TRBJ2-7
CASSPGTGLYEQYF
>TRBV20-1|TRBJ1-4
CSARDQGSGNEKLFF
>TRBV12-3/TRBV12-4|TRBJ1-1
CASSLTGDTEAFF
>TRBV3-1|TRBJ1-4
CASSQDPGSGKLFF
>TRBV9|TRBJ1-1
CASSPRGENTEAFF
>TRBV24-1|TRBJ1-2
CATSEPRQGRGGYTF
>TRBV28|TRBJ2-4
CATTIPSTKNIQYF